What follows describes a single T cell receptor (beta chain). The data were taken from a study of CD8 T cells in Susac syndrome. V lost 4 bases to trimming and J lost 9 bases, with 14 bases between them. CDR3 length: 13 amino acids. CDR1 is SGHRS and CDR2 is YFSETQ in the germline V gene. Roughly 0.45 to 1 ug RNA was reverse transcribed with random hexamers. Amplification of TCR beta CDR3 by immunoSEQ multiplex PCR spanned 54 Vbeta and 13 Jbeta. Each CDR3 protein is one row after TCRdb ran MiXCR on the immunoSEQ multiplex PCR reads. The table includes more than 200,000 distinct CDR3 sequences, about 93% detected once. Those who served as multiple sclerosis controls were treatment-naive patients with stable or active relapsing-remitting disease. Negative isolation was used for CD8+ and CD4+ T cells and FACS enrichment for TEMRA cells.

This sequence originates from a human donor with multiple sclerosis. The genes are TRBV5-1 and TRBJ2-4, with D possibly being TRBD2 (6 bases). The sample consisted of CD4+ T cells from PBMCs. CDR3 coding DNA: TGCGCCAGCAGCGTCGATCGGGGGTCCATTCAGTACTTC. As protein: CASSVDRGSIQYF.